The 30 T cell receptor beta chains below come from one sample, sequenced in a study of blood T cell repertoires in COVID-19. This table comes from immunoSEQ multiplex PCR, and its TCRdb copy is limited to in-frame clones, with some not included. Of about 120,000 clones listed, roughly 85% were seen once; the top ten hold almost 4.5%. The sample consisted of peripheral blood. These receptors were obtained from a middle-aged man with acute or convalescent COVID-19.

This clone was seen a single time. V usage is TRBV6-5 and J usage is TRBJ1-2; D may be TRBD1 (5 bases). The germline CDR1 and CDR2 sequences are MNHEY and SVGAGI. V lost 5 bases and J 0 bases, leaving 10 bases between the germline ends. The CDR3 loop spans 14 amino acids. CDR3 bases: TGTGCCAGCAGTCGGGACTCCCCTAACTATGGCTACACCTTC. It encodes CASSRDSPNYGYTF.

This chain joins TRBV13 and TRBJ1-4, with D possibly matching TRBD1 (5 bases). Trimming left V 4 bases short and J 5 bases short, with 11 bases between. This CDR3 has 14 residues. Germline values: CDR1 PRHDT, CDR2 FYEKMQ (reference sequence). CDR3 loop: CASSSQGGNEKLFF. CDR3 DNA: TGTGCCAGCAGCTCCCAGGGTGGGAATGAAAAACTGTTTTTT.

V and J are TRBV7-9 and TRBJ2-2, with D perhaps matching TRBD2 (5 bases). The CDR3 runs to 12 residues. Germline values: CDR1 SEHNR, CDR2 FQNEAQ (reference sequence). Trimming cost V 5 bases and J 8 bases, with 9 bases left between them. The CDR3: CASSHSGGELFF. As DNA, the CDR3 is TGTGCCAGCAGCCACAGCGGAGGGGAGCTGTTTTTT.

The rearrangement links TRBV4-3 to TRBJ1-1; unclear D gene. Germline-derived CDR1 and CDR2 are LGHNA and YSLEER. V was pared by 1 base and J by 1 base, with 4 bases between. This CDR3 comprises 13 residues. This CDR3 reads CASSQGGNTEAFF. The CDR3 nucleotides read TGCGCCAGCAGCCAAGGAGGGAACACTGAAGCTTTCTTT.

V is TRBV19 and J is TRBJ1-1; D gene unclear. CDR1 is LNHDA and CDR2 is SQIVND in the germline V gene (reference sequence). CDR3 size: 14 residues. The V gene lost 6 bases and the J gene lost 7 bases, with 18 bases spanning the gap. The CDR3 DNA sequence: TGTGCCAGTAGCCTAAAACGAGGGTGGGATGAAGCTTTCTTT. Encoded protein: CASSLKRGWDEAFF.

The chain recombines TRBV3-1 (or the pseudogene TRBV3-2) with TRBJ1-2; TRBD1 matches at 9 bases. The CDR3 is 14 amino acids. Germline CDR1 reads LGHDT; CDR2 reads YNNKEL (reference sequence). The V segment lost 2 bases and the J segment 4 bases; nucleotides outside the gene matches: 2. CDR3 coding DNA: TGTGCCAGCAGCCAATGGACAGGGGCCTATGGCTACACCTTC. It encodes CASSQWTGAYGYTF.

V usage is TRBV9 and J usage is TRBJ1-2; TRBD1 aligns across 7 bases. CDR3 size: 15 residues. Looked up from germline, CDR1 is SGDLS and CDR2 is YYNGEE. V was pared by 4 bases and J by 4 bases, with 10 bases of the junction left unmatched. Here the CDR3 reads CASSPTGTVTYGYTF. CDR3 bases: TGTGCCAGCAGCCCGACCGGGACAGTAACCTATGGCTACACCTTC.

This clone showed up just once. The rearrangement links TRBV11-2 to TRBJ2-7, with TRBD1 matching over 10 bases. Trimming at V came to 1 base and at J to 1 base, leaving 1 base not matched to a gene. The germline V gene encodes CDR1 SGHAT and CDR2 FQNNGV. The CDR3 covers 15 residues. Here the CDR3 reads CASSLGQGASYEQYF. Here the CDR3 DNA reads TGTGCCAGCAGCTTAGGACAGGGGGCATCCTACGAGCAGTACTTC. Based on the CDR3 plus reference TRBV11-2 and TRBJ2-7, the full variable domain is EAGVAQSPRYKIIEKRQSVAFWCNPISGHATLYWYQQILGQGPKLLIQFQNNGVVDDSQLPKDRFSAERLKGVDSTLKIQPAKLEDSAVYLCASSLGQGASYEQYFGPGTRLTVT.

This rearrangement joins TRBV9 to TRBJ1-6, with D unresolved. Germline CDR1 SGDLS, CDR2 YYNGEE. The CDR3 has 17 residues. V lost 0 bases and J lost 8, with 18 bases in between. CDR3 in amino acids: CASSVGGRDRNDSPLHF. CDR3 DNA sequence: TGTGCCAGCAGCGTAGGAGGGAGGGATAGGAATGATTCACCCCTCCACTTT.

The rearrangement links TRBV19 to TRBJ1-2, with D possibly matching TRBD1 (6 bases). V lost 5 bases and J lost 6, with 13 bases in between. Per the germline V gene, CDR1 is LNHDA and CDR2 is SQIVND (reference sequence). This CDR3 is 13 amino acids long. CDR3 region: CASSQPGGHGYTF. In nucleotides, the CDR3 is TGTGCCAGTAGTCAGCCGGGGGGCCATGGCTACACCTTC.

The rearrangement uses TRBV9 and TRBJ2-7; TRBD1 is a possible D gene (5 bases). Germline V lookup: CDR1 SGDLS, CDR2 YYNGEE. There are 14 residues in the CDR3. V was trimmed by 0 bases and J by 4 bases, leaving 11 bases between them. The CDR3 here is CASSVGSTAYEQYF. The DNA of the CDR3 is TGTGCCAGCAGCGTAGGATCGACAGCATACGAGCAGTACTTC.

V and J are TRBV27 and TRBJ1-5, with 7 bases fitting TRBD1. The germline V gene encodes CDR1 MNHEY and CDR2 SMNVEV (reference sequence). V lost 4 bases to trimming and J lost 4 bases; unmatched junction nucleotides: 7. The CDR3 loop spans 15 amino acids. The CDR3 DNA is TGTGCCAGCAGTTCCGGACAGGTTCCAAATCAGCCCCAGCATTTT. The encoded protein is CASSSGQVPNQPQHF.

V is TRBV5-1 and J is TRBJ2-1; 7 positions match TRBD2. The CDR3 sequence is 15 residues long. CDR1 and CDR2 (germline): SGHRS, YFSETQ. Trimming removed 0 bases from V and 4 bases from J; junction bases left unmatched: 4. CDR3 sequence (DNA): TGCGCCAGCAGCTTGGATCTAGCGGATTACAATGAGCAGTTCTTC. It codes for CASSLDLADYNEQFF.

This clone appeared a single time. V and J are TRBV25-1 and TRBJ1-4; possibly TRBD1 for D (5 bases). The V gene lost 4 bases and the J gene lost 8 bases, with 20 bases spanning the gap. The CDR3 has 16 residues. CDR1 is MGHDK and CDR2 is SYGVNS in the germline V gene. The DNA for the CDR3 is TGTGCCAGCAGTGGGGGCGACGATCAGGAGGGGGAAAAACTGTTTTTT. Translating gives CASSGGDDQEGEKLFF.

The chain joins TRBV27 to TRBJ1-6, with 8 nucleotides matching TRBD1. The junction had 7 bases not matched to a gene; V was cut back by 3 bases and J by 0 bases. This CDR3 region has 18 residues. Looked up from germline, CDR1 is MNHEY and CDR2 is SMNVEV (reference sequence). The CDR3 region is CASSFIGTGSSYNSPLHF. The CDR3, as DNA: TGTGCCAGCAGTTTCATCGGGACAGGAAGCTCCTATAATTCACCCCTCCACTTT.

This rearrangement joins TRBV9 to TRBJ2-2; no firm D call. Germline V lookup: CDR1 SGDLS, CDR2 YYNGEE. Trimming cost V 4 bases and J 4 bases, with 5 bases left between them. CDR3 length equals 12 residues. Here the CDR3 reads CASSPVTGELFF. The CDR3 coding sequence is TGTGCCAGCAGCCCGGTCACCGGGGAGCTGTTTTTT.

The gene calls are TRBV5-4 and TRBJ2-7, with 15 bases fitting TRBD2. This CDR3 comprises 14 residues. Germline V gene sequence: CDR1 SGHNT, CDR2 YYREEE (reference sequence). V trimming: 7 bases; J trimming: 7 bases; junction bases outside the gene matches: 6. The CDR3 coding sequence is TGTGCCAGCGGACTAGCGGGAGGGCCGGGAGAGCAGTACTTC. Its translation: CASGLAGGPGEQYF.

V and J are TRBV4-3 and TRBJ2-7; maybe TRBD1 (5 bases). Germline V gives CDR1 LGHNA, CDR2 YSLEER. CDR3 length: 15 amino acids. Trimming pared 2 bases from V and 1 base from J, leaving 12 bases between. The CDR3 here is CASSQYRTESYEQYF. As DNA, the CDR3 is TGCGCCAGCAGCCAATACAGGACCGAGTCCTACGAGCAGTACTTC.

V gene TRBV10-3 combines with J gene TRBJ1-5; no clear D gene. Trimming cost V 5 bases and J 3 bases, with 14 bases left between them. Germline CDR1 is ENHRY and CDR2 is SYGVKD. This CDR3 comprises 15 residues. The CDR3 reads CAISPRGEVNQPQHF. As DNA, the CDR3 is TGTGCCATCAGTCCCCGTGGGGAGGTCAATCAGCCCCAGCATTTT.

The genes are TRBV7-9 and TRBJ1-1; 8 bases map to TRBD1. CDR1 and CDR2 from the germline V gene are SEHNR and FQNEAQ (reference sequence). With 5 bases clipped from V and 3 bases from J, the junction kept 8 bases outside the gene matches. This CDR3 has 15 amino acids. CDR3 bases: TGTGCCAGCAGCCGAGGAAGACAGGGGTACACTGAAGCTTTCTTT. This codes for CASSRGRQGYTEAFF.

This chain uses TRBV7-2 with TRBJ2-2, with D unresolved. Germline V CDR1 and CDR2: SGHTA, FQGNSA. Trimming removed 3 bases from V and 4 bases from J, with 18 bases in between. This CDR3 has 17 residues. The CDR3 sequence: CASSFFSSSQVTGELFF. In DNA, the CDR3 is TGTGCCAGCAGCTTTTTTTCGAGTTCCCAGGTCACCGGGGAGCTGTTTTTT.

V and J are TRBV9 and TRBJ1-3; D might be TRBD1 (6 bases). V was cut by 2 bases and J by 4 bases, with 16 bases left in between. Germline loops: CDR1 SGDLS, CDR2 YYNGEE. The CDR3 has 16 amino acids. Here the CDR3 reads CASSVTPTGTGNTIYF. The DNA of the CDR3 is TGTGCCAGCAGCGTTACGCCTACAGGGACCGGAAACACCATATATTTT.

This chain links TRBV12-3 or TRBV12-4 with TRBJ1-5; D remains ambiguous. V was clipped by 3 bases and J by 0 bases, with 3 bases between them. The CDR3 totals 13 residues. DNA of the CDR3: TGTGCCAGCAGTTTCGGTAGCAATCAGCCCCAGCATTTT. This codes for CASSFGSNQPQHF.

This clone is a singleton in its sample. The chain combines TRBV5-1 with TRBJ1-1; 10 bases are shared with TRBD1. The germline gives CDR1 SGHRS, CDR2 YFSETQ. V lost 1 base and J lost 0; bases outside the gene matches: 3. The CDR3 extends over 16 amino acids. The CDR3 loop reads CASSLSGTGVNTEAFF. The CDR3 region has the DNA TGCGCCAGCAGCTTGTCGGGGACAGGGGTGAACACTGAAGCTTTCTTT.

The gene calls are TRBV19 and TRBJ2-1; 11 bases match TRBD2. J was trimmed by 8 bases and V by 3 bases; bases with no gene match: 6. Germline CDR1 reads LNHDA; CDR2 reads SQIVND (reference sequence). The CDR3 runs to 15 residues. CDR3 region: CASSISGGAGDEQFF. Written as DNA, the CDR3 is TGTGCCAGTAGTATTAGCGGGGGGGCTGGGGATGAGCAGTTCTTC. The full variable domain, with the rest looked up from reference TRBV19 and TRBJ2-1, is DGGITQSPKYLFRKEGQNVTLSCEQNLNHDAMYWYRQDPGQGLRLIYYSQIVNDFQKGDIAEGYSVSREKKESFPLTVTSAQKNPTAFYLCASSISGGAGDEQFFGPGTRLTVL.

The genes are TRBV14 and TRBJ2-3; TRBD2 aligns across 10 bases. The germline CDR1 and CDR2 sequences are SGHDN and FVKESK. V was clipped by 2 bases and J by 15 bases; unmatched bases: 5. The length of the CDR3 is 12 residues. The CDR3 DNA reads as TGTGCCAGCAGCCAAACTAGCGGGGCAGTATATTTT. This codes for CASSQTSGAVYF.

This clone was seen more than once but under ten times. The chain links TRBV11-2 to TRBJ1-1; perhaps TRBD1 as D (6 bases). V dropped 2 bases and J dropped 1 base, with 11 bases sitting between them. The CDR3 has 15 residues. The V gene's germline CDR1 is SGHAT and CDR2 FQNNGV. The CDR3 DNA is TGTGCCAGCAGCTTAAGCCCACAGGGGAACACTGAAGCTTTCTTT. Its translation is CASSLSPQGNTEAFF.

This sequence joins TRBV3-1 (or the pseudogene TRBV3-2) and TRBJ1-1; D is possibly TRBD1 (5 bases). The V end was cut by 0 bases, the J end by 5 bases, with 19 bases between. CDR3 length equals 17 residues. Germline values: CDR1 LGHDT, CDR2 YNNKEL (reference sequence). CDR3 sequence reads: CASSQDLGGNLGTEAFF. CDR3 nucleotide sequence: TGTGCCAGCAGCCAAGATCTCGGGGGAAACTTGGGTACTGAAGCTTTCTTT.

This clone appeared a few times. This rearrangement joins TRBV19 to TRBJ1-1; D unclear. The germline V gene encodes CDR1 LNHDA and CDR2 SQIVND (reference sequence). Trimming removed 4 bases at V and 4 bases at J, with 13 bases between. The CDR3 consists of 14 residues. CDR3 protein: CASSTWRAGTEAFF. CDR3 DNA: TGTGCCAGTAGTACGTGGAGGGCGGGCACTGAAGCTTTCTTT.

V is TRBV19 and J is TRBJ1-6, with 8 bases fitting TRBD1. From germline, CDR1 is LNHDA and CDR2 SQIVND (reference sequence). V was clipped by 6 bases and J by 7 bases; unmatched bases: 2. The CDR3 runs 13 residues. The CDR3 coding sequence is TGTGCCAGTAGGGACAGGGTGAATTCACCCCTCCACTTT. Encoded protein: CASRDRVNSPLHF.